This T cell receptor (beta chain) is from a study of blood T cell repertoires in COVID-19. Overall study: Italy, Spain and the United States were the sources of the convalescent and acute COVID-19 samples. In each case, the material was cDNA or gDNA derived from T cells, B-cell-depleted T cells, or PBMCs.

Sequencing was performed with immunoSEQ multiplex PCR; in TCRdb, only in-frame clones are kept and a portion is missing. The sample includes some 170,000 clones, 75% to 90% seen only once; the top ten take less than 9%. V lost 3 bases and J lost 0; bases outside the gene matches: 4. CDR1 and CDR2 (germline): SGHRS, YFSETQ. This CDR3 is 17 amino acids long. The V and J genes are TRBV5-1 and TRBJ2-3, with 13 bases matching TRBD2. The source of this sequence is a woman aged 60-75 years with acute or convalescent COVID-19. The specimen was peripheral blood. CDR3 in DNA: TGCGCCAGCAGCTACGGGACTAGCGGGATAAGCACAGATACGCAGTATTTT. As protein: CASSYGTSGISTDTQYF.